The sequence of this TCR beta chain was determined in a study of blood T cell repertoires in COVID-19. Germline CDR1 LGHDT, CDR2 YNNKEL (reference sequence). The CDR3 runs to 15 residues. Trimming removed 4 bases at V and 3 bases at J, with 15 bases between. Method: immunoSEQ multiplex PCR; TCRdb's copy keeps in-frame clones and lacks some. The repertoire consists of around 120,000 clones, with 79% occurring once and the leading ten covering 3% to 4.5%. Sequencing was performed on peripheral blood. The genes are TRBV3-1 (or the pseudogene TRBV3-2) and TRBJ2-5; perhaps TRBD2 as D (7 bases). The receptor was derived from a woman of 80 years or more with acute or convalescent COVID-19. CDR3 loop: CASSPLRGGKETQYF. The CDR3 DNA reads TGTGCCAGCAGCCCCCTCCGCGGGGGCAAAGAGACCCAGTACTTC.